The clone carrying this T cell receptor (beta chain) was seen a single time. Antigen specificity is unknown. This entry is derived from a study of cytomegalovirus exposure and HLA in healthy donors. Study-level points and caveats: Equally common other TCR beta chains were less clonally expanded than HLA-associated ones, a later analysis found.

Germline trimming cut 5 bases from V and 7 bases from J; bases unmatched to any gene: 6. Germline V CDR1 and CDR2: MNHEY, SMNVEV (reference sequence). The CDR3 is 15 residues long. The PCR was carried out with 60 Vbeta primers and 13 Jbeta primers. Method: immunoSEQ multiplex PCR; TCRdb's copy keeps in-frame clones and lacks some. Altogether 130,000 to 150,000 clones are present, over 60% being singletons, with the ten largest covering over 6.5%. The gene calls are TRBV27 and TRBJ2-2, with 11 bases lining up with TRBD1. Input material: PBMCs. This TCR came from a man aged 40-49 years in good health and CMV-seropositive. The CDR3 protein is CASSRRTGGVGELFF. CDR3 DNA: TGTGCCAGCAGTCGTCGGACAGGGGGCGTCGGGGAGCTGTTTTTT.